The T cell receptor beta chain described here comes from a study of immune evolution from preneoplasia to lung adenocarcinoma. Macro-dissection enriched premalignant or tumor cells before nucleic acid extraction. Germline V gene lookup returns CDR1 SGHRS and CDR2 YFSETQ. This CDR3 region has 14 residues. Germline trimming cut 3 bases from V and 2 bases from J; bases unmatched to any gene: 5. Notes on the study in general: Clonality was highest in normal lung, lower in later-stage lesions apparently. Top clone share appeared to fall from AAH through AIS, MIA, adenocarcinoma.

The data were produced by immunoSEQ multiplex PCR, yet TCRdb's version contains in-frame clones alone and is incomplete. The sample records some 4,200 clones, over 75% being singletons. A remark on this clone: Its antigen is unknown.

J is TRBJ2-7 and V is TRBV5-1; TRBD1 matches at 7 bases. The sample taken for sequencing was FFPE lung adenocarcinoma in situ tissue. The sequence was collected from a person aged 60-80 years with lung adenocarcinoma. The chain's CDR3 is CASSSTGTAYEQYF. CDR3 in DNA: TGCGCCAGCAGCTCGACCGGGACAGCCTACGAGCAGTACTTC. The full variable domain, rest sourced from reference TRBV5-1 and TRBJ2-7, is KAGVTQTPRYLIKTRGQQVTLSCSPISGHRSVSWYQQTPGQGLQFLFEYFSETQRNKGNFPGRFSGRQFSNSRSEMNVSTLELGDSALYLCASSSTGTAYEQYFGPGTRLTVT.